The sequence of this TCR beta chain was determined in a study of T cell responses to AZD1222 COVID-19 vaccine. Findings and caveats of the study: The donor group comprised mostly white British people and more females; the analysis possibly underestimated clonal diversity. Breadth and depth of Spike-specific TCRs rose after two AZD1222 doses. Just a handful of people given AZD1222 tested seropositive at baseline.

Sequencing used immunoSEQ multiplex PCR; TCRdb keeps in-frame clones, though not all of them. The sample consists of 65,000 to 95,000 clones, around 84% of them appearing once. With 5 bases clipped from V and 7 bases from J, the junction kept 4 bases outside the gene matches. This CDR3 contains 15 residues. Germline CDR1 and CDR2: SGHAT and FQNNGV. About this clone: The antigen is undetermined.

The chain employs TRBV11-2 and TRBJ2-1, with TRBD2 matching over 14 bases. The source material was peripheral blood, sampled on day 0 of AZD1222 vaccination. The TCR was taken from an adult in good health. CDR3 DNA: TGTGCCAGCAGCCTGACTAGCGGGGGGGCGAATGAGCAGTTCTTC. Translation gives CASSLTSGGANEQFF.